The 14 T cell receptor beta chains listed next were all sequenced from one sample in a study of blood T cell repertoires in COVID-19 (dated by TCRdb to about 2020). Library generation was performed with the immunoSEQ multiplex PCR assay. TCRdb obtained this table from immuneACCESS and retained in-frame rearrangements with V and J assigned. These tables miss some clones; where compared with another copy, unresolved V genes account for less than half of the shortfall, and the remainder is unexplained. The sample data list 150,000 or so clones, and roughly nine tenths of these were observed just once. The top ten constitute 0.5% to 0.6% of the sample. Sequences were obtained from peripheral blood. Every receptor here comes from a man between 45 and 60 years old with acute or convalescent COVID-19.

Only a few counts were recorded for this clone. The chain is built from TRBV4-3 and TRBJ1-1, with D hard to call. There are 14 residues in the CDR3. Between the trimmed V and J ends, which lost 0 bases and 1 base, there was a span of 6 bases. Germline CDR1 LGHNA, CDR2 YSLEER. The CDR3 loop reads CASSQDRGNTEAFF. The DNA of the CDR3 is TGCGCCAGCAGCCAAGATCGAGGGAACACTGAAGCTTTCTTT.

This clone was observed a single time. The chain couples TRBV27 to TRBJ2-3; 8 bases are a match to TRBD2. Germline CDR1 and CDR2: MNHEY and SMNVEV (reference sequence). The V and J ends lost 6 bases and 3 bases, in that order; junction bases with no gene match: 2. This CDR3 spans 13 amino acids. Here the CDR3 reads CASSRLATDTQYF. In DNA form, the CDR3 reads TGTGCCAGCAGCCGACTAGCGACAGATACGCAGTATTTT.

This clone was picked up one time. The gene calls are TRBV4-2 and TRBJ2-5; the D is unclear. Trimming pared 1 base from V and 5 bases from J, leaving 11 bases between. The CDR3 is 14 residues long. CDR1 is LGHNA, CDR2 YNFKEQ, per germline. In DNA, the CDR3 is TGTGCCAGCAGCCAAGCGTCGACTGGGGAGACCCAGTACTTC. Its translation: CASSQASTGETQYF.

The J gene is TRBJ2-7, the V gene TRBV2; D might be TRBD2 (6 bases). CDR3 size: 14 residues. The V gene lost 7 bases and the J gene lost 2 bases, with 15 bases spanning the gap. Per the germline V gene, CDR1 is SNHLY and CDR2 is FYNNEI. In nucleotides, the CDR3 is TGTGCCAGCACCCCGGGGACTTACCCCTACGAGCAGTACGTC. Protein product: CASTPGTYPYEQYV.

The rearrangement joins TRBV10-3 to TRBJ2-3, with 7 bases matching TRBD1. The CDR3 runs to 14 residues. V was pared by 6 bases and J by 8 bases, with 11 bases of the junction left unmatched. Germline CDR1 ENHRY, CDR2 SYGVKD. CDR3 in DNA: TGTGCCATCAGGACCACTAGACAGGGAACTACGCAGTATTTT. Protein: CAIRTTRQGTTQYF.

V is TRBV15 and J is TRBJ1-2; no reliable D call. CDR3 length: 14 residues. V lost 0 bases to trimming and J lost 7 bases, with 12 bases between them. Germline assignment: CDR1 LNHNV and CDR2 YYDKDF (reference sequence). The CDR3 loop is CATSRDYGDLGYTF. The DNA for the CDR3 is TGTGCCACCAGCAGAGATTACGGGGATCTTGGCTACACCTTC.

The V call is TRBV10-3, the J call TRBJ1-2, with 9 bases lining up with TRBD1. The CDR3 spans 13 residues. From germline, CDR1 is ENHRY and CDR2 SYGVKD. J lost 6 bases, V lost 7 bases, and 6 bases had no gene match. CDR3 bases: TGTGCCATCACTCCGGACAGGGGCGATGGCTACACCTTC. Encoded protein: CAITPDRGDGYTF.

The chain combines TRBV7-2 with TRBJ2-2; TRBD2 might be the D (5 bases). CDR1 is SGHTA, CDR2 FQGNSA, per germline. This CDR3 region has 13 residues. V was trimmed by 3 bases and J by 6 bases, leaving 8 bases between them. This CDR3 reads CASSFRGSGELFF. The DNA for the CDR3 is TGTGCCAGCAGCTTCCGGGGTTCCGGGGAGCTGTTTTTT.

The genes are TRBV10-1 and TRBJ2-2; no clear D gene. Trimming took off 4 bases at V and 2 bases at J, with 11 bases between the two ends. The CDR3 runs 15 residues. Germline CDR1 is WNHNN and CDR2 is SYGVQD (reference sequence). The CDR3 protein is CASSAFASNTGELFF. The DNA of the CDR3 is TGCGCCAGCAGTGCATTTGCCAGTAACACCGGGGAGCTGTTTTTT.

This chain connects TRBV3-1 (or the pseudogene TRBV3-2) to TRBJ2-7, with TRBD1 matching over 7 bases. This CDR3 comprises 14 residues. Unmatched junction bases numbered 8, after V lost 4 bases and J lost 5 bases. Germline V gene sequence: CDR1 LGHDT, CDR2 YNNKEL (reference sequence). The CDR3 loop is CASSPSHRGHEQYV. The CDR3, as DNA: TGTGCCAGCAGCCCCTCCCACAGGGGCCACGAGCAGTACGTC.

The genes are TRBV13 and TRBJ2-3; possible D gene TRBD2, 5 bases. Germline assignment: CDR1 PRHDT and CDR2 FYEKMQ (reference sequence). The germline V and J ends were trimmed by 2 bases and 0 bases, with 12 bases remaining between them. This CDR3 region has 16 residues. The CDR3 is CASSLRGRFSTDTQYF. The CDR3 DNA follows: TGTGCCAGCAGCTTAAGAGGGAGATTTAGCACAGATACGCAGTATTTT.

This chain connects TRBV11-2 to TRBJ2-7; 9 bases agree with TRBD1. V shed 4 bases and J 5 bases; nucleotides not matched to a gene: 12. The germline V gene has CDR1 SGHAT and CDR2 FQNNGV. This CDR3 region has 16 residues. Here the CDR3 DNA reads TGTGCCAGCAGCTCCCAGCTTGGGACAGGGTTCCACGAGCAGTACTTC. Amino acid sequence: CASSSQLGTGFHEQYF.

The CDR3 loop reads CASSLPPAGNSPLHF. The CDR3 DNA sequence: TGTGCCAGCAGCCTCCCCCCGGCGGGGAATTCACCCCTCCACTTT. V usage is TRBV7-8 and J usage is TRBJ1-6, with unresolved D. From germline, CDR1 is SGHVS and CDR2 FQNEAQ. Trimming removed 5 bases at V and 7 bases at J, with 15 bases between. The CDR3 totals 15 residues.

This clone was counted once. The J gene is TRBJ2-1, the V gene TRBV28; possibly TRBD1 for D (6 bases). Trimming removed 6 bases from V and 8 bases from J, with 17 bases in between. The CDR3 spans 14 residues. In germline, CDR1 is MDHEN, CDR2 SYDVKM. For the CDR3, the DNA is TGTGCCAGCAGCCCTATTCTGGGGGCGTATGAGCAGTTCTTC. Residues: CASSPILGAYEQFF.